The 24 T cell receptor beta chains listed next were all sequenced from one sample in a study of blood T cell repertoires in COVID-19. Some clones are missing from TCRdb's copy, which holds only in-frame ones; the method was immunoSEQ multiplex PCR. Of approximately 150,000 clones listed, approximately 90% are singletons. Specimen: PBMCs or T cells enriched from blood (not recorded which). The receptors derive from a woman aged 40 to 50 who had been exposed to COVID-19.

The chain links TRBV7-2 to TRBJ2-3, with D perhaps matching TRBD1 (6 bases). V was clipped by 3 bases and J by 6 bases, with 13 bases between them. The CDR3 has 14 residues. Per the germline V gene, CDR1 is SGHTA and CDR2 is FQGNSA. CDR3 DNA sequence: TGTGCCAGCAGCTTGGGGGCCCCCAGGGATACGCAGTATTTT. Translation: CASSLGAPRDTQYF.

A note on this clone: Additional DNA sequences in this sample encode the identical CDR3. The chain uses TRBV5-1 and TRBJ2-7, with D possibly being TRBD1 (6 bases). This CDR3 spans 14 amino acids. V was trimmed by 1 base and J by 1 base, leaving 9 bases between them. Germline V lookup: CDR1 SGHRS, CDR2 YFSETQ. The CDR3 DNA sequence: TGCGCCAGCAGCTTGAAGAGGGGGTCCTACGAGCAGTACTTC. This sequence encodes CASSLKRGSYEQYF.

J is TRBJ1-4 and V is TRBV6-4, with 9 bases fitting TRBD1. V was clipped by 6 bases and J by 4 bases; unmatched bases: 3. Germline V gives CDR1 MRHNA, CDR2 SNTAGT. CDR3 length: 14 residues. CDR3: CASSEGQGNEKLFF. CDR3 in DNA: TGTGCCAGCAGCGAGGGACAGGGTAATGAAAAACTGTTTTTT.

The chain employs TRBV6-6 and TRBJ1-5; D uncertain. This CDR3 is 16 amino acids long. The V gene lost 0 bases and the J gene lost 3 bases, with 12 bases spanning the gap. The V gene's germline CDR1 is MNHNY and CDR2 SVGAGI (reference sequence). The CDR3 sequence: CASSYSVGRDNQPQHF. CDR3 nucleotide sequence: TGTGCCAGCAGTTACTCGGTTGGCCGGGACAATCAGCCCCAGCATTTT.

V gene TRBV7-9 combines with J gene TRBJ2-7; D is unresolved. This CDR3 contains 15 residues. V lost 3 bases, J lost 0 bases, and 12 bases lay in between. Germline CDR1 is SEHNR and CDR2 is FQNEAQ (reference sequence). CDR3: CASSFLTAPSYEQYF. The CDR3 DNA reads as TGTGCCAGCAGCTTTCTCACAGCTCCCTCCTACGAGCAGTACTTC.

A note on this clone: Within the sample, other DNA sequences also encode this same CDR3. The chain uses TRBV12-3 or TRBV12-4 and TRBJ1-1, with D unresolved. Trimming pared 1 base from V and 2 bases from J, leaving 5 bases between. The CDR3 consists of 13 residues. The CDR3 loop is CASSLGRNTEAFF. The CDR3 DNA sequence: TGTGCCAGCAGTTTAGGCAGAAACACTGAAGCTTTCTTT.

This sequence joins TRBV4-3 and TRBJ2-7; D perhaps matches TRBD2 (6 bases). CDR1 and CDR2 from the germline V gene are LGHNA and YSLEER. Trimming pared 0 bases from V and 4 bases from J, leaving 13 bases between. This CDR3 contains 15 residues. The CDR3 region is CASSQDEGSGYEQYF. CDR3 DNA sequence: TGCGCCAGCAGCCAAGATGAAGGTAGCGGATACGAGCAGTACTTC.

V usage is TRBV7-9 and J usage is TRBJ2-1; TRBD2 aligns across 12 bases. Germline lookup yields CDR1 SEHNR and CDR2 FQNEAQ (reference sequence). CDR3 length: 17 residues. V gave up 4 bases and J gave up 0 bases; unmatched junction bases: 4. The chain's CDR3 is CASSSGLAGISYNEQFF. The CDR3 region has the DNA TGTGCCAGCAGCTCCGGACTAGCGGGAATCTCCTACAATGAGCAGTTCTTC.

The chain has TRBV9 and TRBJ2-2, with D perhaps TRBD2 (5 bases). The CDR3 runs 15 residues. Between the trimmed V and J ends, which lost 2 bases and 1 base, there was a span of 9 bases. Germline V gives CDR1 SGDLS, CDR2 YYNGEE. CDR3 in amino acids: CASSVNGMNTGELFF. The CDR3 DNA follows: TGTGCCAGCAGCGTTAACGGGATGAACACCGGGGAGCTGTTTTTT.

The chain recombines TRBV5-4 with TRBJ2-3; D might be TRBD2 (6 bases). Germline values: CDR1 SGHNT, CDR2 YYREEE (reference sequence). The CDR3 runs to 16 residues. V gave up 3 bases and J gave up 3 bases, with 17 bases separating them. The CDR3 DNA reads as TGTGCCAGCAGCTCGGCGGGGAGAATAAGAACAGATACGCAGTATTTT. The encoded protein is CASSSAGRIRTDTQYF.

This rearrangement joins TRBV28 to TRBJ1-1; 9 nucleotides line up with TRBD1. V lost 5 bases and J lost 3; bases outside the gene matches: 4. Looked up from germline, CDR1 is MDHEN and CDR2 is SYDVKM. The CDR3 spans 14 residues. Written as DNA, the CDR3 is TGTGCCAGCAGTATCGGGGACAGGGACACTGAAGCTTTCTTT. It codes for CASSIGDRDTEAFF.

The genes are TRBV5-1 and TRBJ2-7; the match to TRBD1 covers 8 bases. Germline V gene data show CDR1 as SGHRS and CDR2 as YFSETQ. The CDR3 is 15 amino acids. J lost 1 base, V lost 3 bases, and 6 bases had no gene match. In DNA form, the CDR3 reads TGCGCCAGCAGCTCGACGGACAGGGTGTCCTACGAGCAGTACTTC. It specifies CASSSTDRVSYEQYF.

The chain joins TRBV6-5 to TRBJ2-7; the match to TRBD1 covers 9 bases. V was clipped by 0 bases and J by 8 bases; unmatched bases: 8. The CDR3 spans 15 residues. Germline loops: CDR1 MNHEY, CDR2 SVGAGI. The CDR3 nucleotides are TGTGCCAGCAGTTACTCGACGGGGACAGGGATGAAGCAGTACTTC. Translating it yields CASSYSTGTGMKQYF.

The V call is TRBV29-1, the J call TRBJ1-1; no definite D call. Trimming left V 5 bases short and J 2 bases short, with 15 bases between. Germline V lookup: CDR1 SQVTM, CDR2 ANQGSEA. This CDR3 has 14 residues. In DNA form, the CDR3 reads TGCAGCGTTTTGCAGCTAGACTTAAACACTGAAGCTTTCTTT. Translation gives CSVLQLDLNTEAFF.

The CDR3 spells CATSRDRGAGGKFF. The CDR3 DNA sequence: TGTGCCACCAGCAGAGATCGTGGGGCGGGAGGGAAGTTCTTC. This chain links TRBV15 with TRBJ2-1, with 9 positions matching TRBD2. With V trimmed by 0 bases and J by 14 bases, 8 bases remained unmatched. The CDR3 is made up of 14 amino acids. Germline V gives CDR1 LNHNV, CDR2 YYDKDF (reference sequence).

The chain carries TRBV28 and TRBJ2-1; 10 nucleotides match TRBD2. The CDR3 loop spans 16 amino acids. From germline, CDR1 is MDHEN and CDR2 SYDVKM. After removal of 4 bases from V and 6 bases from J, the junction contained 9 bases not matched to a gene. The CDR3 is CASSSSSGSRGNEQFF. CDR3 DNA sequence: TGTGCCAGCAGTTCCTCTAGCGGGAGCAGGGGCAATGAGCAGTTCTTC.

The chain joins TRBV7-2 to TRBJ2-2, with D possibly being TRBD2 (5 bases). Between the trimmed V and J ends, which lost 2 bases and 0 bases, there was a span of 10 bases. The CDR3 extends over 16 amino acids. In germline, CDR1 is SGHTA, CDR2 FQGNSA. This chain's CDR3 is CASSLFQRSNTGELFF. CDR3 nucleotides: TGTGCCAGCAGCTTATTTCAGCGGTCGAACACCGGGGAGCTGTTTTTT.

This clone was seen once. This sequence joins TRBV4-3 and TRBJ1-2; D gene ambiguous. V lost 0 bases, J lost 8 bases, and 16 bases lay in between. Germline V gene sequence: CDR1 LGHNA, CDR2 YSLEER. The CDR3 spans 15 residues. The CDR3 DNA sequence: TGCGCCAGCAGCCAAGATTCGCGGGATTTAGGCGGCTACACCTTC. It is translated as CASSQDSRDLGGYTF.

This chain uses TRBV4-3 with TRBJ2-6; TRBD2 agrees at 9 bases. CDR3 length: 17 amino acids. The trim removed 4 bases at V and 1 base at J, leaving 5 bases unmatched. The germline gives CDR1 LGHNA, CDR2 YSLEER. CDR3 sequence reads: CASSPRGGLSGANVLTF. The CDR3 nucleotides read TGCGCCAGCAGCCCGCGGGGGGGCCTATCTGGGGCCAACGTCCTGACTTTC.

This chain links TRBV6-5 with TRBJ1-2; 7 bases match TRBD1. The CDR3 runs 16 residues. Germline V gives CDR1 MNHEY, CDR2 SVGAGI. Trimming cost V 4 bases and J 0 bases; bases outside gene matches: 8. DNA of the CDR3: TGTGCCAGCAGTTCACCTGGGACAGTAGCTAACTATGGCTACACCTTC. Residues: CASSSPGTVANYGYTF.

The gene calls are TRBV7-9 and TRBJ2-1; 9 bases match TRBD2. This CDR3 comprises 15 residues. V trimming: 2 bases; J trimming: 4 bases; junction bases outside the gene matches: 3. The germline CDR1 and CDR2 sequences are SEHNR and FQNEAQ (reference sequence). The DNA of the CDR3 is TGTGCCAGCAGCTTAAGCGGGGGGTCTTACAATGAGCAGTTCTTC. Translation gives CASSLSGGSYNEQFF.

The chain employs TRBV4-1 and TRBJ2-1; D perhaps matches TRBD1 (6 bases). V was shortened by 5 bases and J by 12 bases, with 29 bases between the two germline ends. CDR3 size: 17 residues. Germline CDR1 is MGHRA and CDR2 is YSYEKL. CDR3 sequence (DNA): TGCGCCAGCAGCAATATCTACAGGGAAGGGTGGAAAGTGGGGCAGTTCTTC. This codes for CASSNIYREGWKVGQFF.

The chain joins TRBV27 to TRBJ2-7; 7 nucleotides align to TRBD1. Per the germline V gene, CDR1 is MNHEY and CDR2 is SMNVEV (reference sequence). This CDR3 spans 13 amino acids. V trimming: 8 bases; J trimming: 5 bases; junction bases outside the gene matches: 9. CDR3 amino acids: CASRQGSRDEQYF. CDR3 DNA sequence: TGTGCCAGCCGACAGGGTTCCCGCGACGAGCAGTACTTC.

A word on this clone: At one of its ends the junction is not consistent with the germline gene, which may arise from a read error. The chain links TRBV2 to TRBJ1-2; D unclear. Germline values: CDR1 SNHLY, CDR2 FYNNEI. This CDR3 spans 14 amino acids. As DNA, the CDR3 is TGTGCCAGCAGGGAAGGTTTTACTAACTATGGCTACACCTTC. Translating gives CASREGFTNYGYTF.